These T cell receptor beta chains were read from a single sample in a study of cytomegalovirus exposure and HLA in healthy donors. Libraries were prepared by immunoSEQ multiplex PCR; TCRdb keeps only in-frame clonotypes and omits some of them. The sample has around 170,000 clones, just over 75% seen once. The sequencing sample was made of PBMCs. These receptors originate from a man aged 40-49 years in good health and CMV-seronegative. The CDR3 runs from the conserved cysteine through the conserved F or W. The D gene is left open where the match is weak. Clone size, where shown, is once, few, many, or a class for clones that have expanded.

. | . | TRBJ2-5 | TRBV18 | CASSPQGRETQYF | TGTGCCAGCTCACCACAGGGGCGGGAGACCCAGTACTTC
few | TRBD1 | TRBJ1-1 | TRBV18 | CASSPYRGGTEAFF | TGTGCCAGCTCACCGTACAGGGGAGGCACTGAAGCTTTCTTT
. | . | TRBJ1-5 | TRBV5-1 | CASSLAPGLDPESRHF | TGCGCCAGCAGCTTGGCCCCGGGACTCGACCCTGAGTCTCGGCATTTT
. | . | TRBJ2-7 | TRBV11-2 | CASSFSSSYEQYF | TGTGCCAGCAGCTTTAGCAGCTCCTACGAGCAGTACTTC
. | . | TRBJ2-5 | TRBV5-1 | CASSFLGPPQETQYF | TGCGCCAGCAGCTTCCTGGGCCCGCCCCAAGAGACCCAGTACTTC
. | TRBD2 | TRBJ2-5 | TRBV5-1 | CASSFIPGTRAETQYF | TGCGCCAGCAGCTTTATCCCGGGGACTAGGGCGGAGACCCAGTACTTC
. | . | TRBJ1-2 | TRBV30 | CAWSRTVYGYTF | TGTGCCTGGAGTAGGACTGTCTATGGCTACACCTTC
. | . | TRBJ1-1 | TRBV29-1 | CSVVVRGTEAFF | TGCAGCGTTGTCGTCCGGGGCACTGAAGCTTTCTTT
. | . | TRBJ2-1 | TRBV5-1 | CASSPLEVYNEQFF | TGCGCCAGCAGCCCTCTCGAGGTCTACAATGAGCAGTTCTTC
. | . | TRBJ1-2 | TRBV27 | CASRLSGRQIGYTF | TGTGCCAGCAGACTCTCCGGGCGACAGATCGGCTACACCTTC
. | . | TRBJ2-1 | TRBV7-2 | CASSRGSYNEQFF | TGTGCCAGCAGCCGGGGGTCTTACAATGAGCAGTTCTTC
few | TRBD1 | TRBJ1-2 | TRBV4-1 | CASSQKQGADDYGYTF | TGCGCCAGCAGCCAAAAACAGGGGGCAGACGACTATGGCTACACCTTC
few | TRBD1 | TRBJ2-2 | TRBV9 | CASSVDDRGATGELFF | TGTGCCAGCAGCGTAGACGACAGGGGGGCCACCGGGGAGCTGTTTTTT
. | . | TRBJ1-2 | TRBV4-2 | CASSQSPGEGLYYGYTF | TGTGCCAGCAGCCAGTCCCCCGGGGAGGGGCTGTACTATGGCTACACCTTC
few | TRBD2 | TRBJ2-1 | TRBV14 | CASSPRDFLAGAWGEQFF | TGTGCCAGCAGCCCCCGTGATTTCTTAGCGGGAGCGTGGGGTGAGCAGTTCTTC
once | . | TRBJ2-3 | TRBV6-5 | CASSLSGTNTDTQYF | TGTGCCAGCAGCCTAAGCGGAACCAACACAGATACGCAGTATTTT
. | TRBD2 | TRBJ2-3 | TRBV5-4 | CASSLVAGVDTQYF | TGTGCCAGCAGCTTGGTGGCGGGAGTAGATACGCAGTATTTT
once | TRBD2 | TRBJ2-3 | TRBV18 | CASSLGLAGGDTQYF | TGTGCCAGCTCACTCGGACTAGCGGGAGGTGATACGCAGTATTTT
. | . | TRBJ1-5 | TRBV10-2 | CASSELVSQPQHF | TGCGCCAGCAGTGAGTTAGTTAGTCAGCCCCAGCATTTT
. | . | TRBJ1-1 | TRBV2 | CASTGWGNGNTEAFF | TGTGCCAGTACAGGGTGGGGAAATGGGAACACTGAAGCTTTCTTT
. | . | TRBJ2-1 | TRBV5-1 | CASSLVLYNEQFF | TGCGCCAGCAGCTTGGTGTTATACAATGAGCAGTTCTTC
. | . | TRBJ2-1 | TRBV7-9 | CASSFTGRNEQFF | TGTGCCAGCAGCTTTACGGGTCGGAATGAGCAGTTCTTC
. | TRBD2 | TRBJ2-1 | TRBV5-1 | CASSKERGADEQFF | TGCGCCAGCAGCAAGGAGCGGGGGGCCGATGAGCAGTTCTTC
few | TRBD2 | TRBJ2-3 | TRBV5-1 | CASSLTTSGSPTDTQYF | TGCGCCAGCAGCTTGACGACTAGCGGGAGCCCCACAGATACGCAGTATTTT
few | . | TRBJ2-5 | TRBV6-1 | CASSDDRNQETQYF | TGTGCCAGCAGTGATGACAGGAACCAAGAGACCCAGTACTTC
few | TRBD1 | TRBJ2-1 | TRBV5-1 | CASSQGQSYNEQFF | TGCGCCAGCAGCCAGGGACAGAGCTACAATGAGCAGTTCTTC
. | . | TRBJ2-3 | TRBV7-6 | CASSSTLRETVDTQYF | TGTGCCAGCAGCTCCACGCTCCGGGAGACCGTAGATACGCAGTATTTT
once | TRBD1 | TRBJ2-4 | TRBV5-1 | CASSWMTGGAGNIQYF | TGCGCCAGCAGCTGGATGACAGGGGGCGCGGGAAACATTCAGTACTTC
. | . | TRBJ1-1 | TRBV7-8 | CASSWRLNTEAFF | TGTGCCAGCAGCTGGAGGTTGAACACTGAAGCTTTCTTT
. | . | TRBJ2-7 | TRBV28 | CASGLRVVYEQYF | TGTGCCAGCGGTCTCCGGGTAGTCTACGAGCAGTACTTC
. | . | TRBJ1-2 | TRBV6-5 | CASSYGRDGYTF | TGTGCCAGCAGTTACGGGCGTGATGGCTACACCTTC
. | . | TRBJ1-5 | TRBV27 | CASSPGLSSNQPQHF | TGTGCCAGCAGCCCGGGACTCTCGAGCAATCAGCCCCAGCATTTT
once | . | TRBJ1-1 | TRBV19 | CASSMIGTETEAFF | TGTGCCAGTAGTATGATCGGGACTGAAACTGAAGCTTTCTTT
. | . | TRBJ1-1 | TRBV6-1 | CASSERYSHTEAFF | TGTGCCAGCAGTGAACGGTACTCGCATACTGAAGCTTTCTTT
. | . | TRBJ1-5 | TRBV4-1 | CASSQYRVSNQPQHF | TGCGCCAGCAGCCAATACAGGGTTAGCAATCAGCCCCAGCATTTT
. | TRBD1 | TRBJ2-2 | TRBV9 | CASSLDRGLTGELFF | TGTGCCAGCAGCCTGGATAGGGGGCTCACCGGGGAGCTGTTTTTT
. | . | TRBJ2-1 | TRBV2 | CASRLSAAYNEQFF | TGTGCCAGCAGGCTAAGCGCTGCCTACAATGAGCAGTTCTTC
. | TRBD2 | TRBJ2-1 | TRBV27 | CASSLGTRGYNEQFF | TGTGCCAGCAGCTTAGGGACTAGGGGCTACAATGAGCAGTTCTTC
few | . | TRBJ2-3 | TRBV7-3 | CASSLFSGLSTDTQYF | TGTGCCAGCAGCTTATTCAGCGGCCTTAGCACAGATACGCAGTATTTT
. | TRBD1 | TRBJ1-5 | TRBV28 | CASTPTGMGLNQPQHF | TGTGCCAGCACTCCGACAGGGATGGGCCTCAATCAGCCCCAGCATTTT
. | TRBD2 | TRBJ2-3 | TRBV11-2 | CASSELGSGGNTDTQYF | TGTGCCAGCAGCGAATTAGGGTCGGGAGGGAACACAGATACGCAGTATTTT
. | TRBD1 | TRBJ2-7 | TRBV7-9 | CSSSPTRDRGNYEQYF | TGTTCCAGCAGCCCAACGCGGGACAGGGGAAATTACGAGCAGTACTTC
. | . | TRBJ1-2 | TRBV10-3 | CASWGGFTASNYGYTF | TGTGCCTCCTGGGGGGGTTTCACGGCCTCGAACTATGGCTACACCTTC
. | . | TRBJ2-7 | TRBV19 | CASSMRPGAVDEQYF | TGTGCCAGTAGTATGCGTCCAGGGGCGGTAGACGAGCAGTACTTC
. | . | TRBJ1-1 | TRBV18 | CASSLGAGENTEAFF | TGTGCCAGCTCACTAGGGGCAGGCGAGAACACTGAAGCTTTCTTT
. | TRBD1 | TRBJ2-5 | TRBV15 | CATSRSQGEETQYF | TGTGCCACCAGCAGATCACAGGGGGAAGAGACCCAGTACTTC
. | . | TRBJ1-5 | TRBV28 | CASNWGGQPQHF | TGTGCCAGCAACTGGGGGGGACAGCCCCAGCATTTT
few | TRBD1 | TRBJ1-2 | TRBV5-1 | CASSPAGTGTNYGYTF | TGCGCCAGCAGCCCTGCCGGGACAGGGACGAACTATGGCTACACCTTC
. | . | TRBJ1-1 | TRBV27 | CASASGGRGAFF | TGTGCCAGCGCGTCCGGGGGGCGGGGAGCTTTCTTT
. | TRBD2 | TRBJ2-2 | TRBV25-1 | CASINSGASGELFF | TGTGCCAGCATTAATAGCGGGGCCTCCGGGGAGCTGTTTTTT
few | TRBD1 | TRBJ1-2 | TRBV7-2 | CASSFGQGYYGYTF | TGTGCCAGCAGCTTCGGACAGGGTTATTATGGCTACACCTTC
. | TRBD2 | TRBJ2-5 | TRBV5-4 | CASSLGLAPQETQYF | TGTGCCAGCAGCCTAGGACTAGCGCCCCAAGAGACCCAGTACTTC
. | . | TRBJ2-5 | TRBV4-1 | CASSPWVTGEVTQYF | TGCGCCAGCAGCCCCTGGGTTACGGGGGAGGTGACCCAGTACTTC
few | TRBD2 | TRBJ2-2 | TRBV7-2 | CASSPRLAGVTGELFF | TGTGCCAGCAGCCCCCGACTAGCGGGGGTCACCGGGGAGCTGTTTTTT
. | . | TRBJ2-7 | TRBV7-2 | CASSLGSPRLIPSYEQYF | TGTGCCAGCAGCTTAGGAAGTCCCAGACTAATCCCCTCCTACGAGCAGTACTTC